Below, 2 T cell receptor beta chains from the same sample are listed, as sequenced in a study of siplizumab effects on memory and regulatory T cells. Clones were sequenced by immunoSEQ multiplex PCR, and TCRdb holds only the in-frame ones, with some missing. The sample comprises about 100,000 clones, about 93% of which are singletons, and about 0.62% rests with the top ten. The sequenced material came from Tregs sorted from blood. These receptors originate from a human donor in good health.

The chain links TRBV11-2 to TRBJ2-5; TRBD2 agrees at 13 bases. In germline, CDR1 is SGHAT, CDR2 FQNNGV. The CDR3 length is 18 residues. Unmatched junction bases numbered 12, after V lost 1 base and J lost 7 bases. The CDR3 region has the DNA TGTGCCAGCAGCTTAGGTCGACTAGCGGGGGGCGGATCCGGGACCCAGTACTTC. Amino acid sequence: CASSLGRLAGGGSGTQYF.

V is TRBV9 and J is TRBJ2-5, with D possibly being TRBD1 or TRBD2 (5 bases each). There are 14 residues in the CDR3. Per the germline V gene, CDR1 is SGDLS and CDR2 is YYNGEE. V lost 2 bases and J lost 4, with 12 bases in between. CDR3 protein: CASSVGTSLETQYF. Written as DNA, the CDR3 is TGTGCCAGCAGCGTGGGGACCAGCCTAGAGACCCAGTACTTC.